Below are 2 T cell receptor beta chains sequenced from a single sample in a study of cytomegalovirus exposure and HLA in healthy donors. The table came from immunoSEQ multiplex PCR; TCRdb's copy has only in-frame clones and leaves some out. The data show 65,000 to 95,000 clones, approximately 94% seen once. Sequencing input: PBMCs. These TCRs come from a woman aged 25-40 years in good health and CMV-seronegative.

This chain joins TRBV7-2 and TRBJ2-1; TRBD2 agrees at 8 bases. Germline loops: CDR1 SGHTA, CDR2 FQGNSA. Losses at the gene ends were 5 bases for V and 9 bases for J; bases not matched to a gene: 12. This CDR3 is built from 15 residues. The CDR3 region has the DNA TGTGCCAGCAGCCGATTCGCGGGGGGCTCCCCTGAGCAGTTCTTC. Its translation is CASSRFAGGSPEQFF.

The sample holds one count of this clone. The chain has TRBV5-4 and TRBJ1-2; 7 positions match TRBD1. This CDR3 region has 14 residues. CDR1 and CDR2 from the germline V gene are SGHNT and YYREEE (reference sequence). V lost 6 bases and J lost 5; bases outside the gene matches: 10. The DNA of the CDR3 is TGTGCCAGCACCCGTGGCGGGACAGTTTATGGCTACACCTTC. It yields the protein CASTRGGTVYGYTF.